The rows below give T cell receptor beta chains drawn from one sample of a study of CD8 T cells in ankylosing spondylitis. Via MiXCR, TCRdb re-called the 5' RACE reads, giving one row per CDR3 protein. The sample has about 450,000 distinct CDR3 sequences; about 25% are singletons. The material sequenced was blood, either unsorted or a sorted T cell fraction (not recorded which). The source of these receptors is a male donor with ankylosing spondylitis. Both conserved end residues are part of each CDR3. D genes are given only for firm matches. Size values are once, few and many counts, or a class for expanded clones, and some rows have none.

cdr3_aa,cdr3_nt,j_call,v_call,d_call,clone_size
CSAREYPDFNEKLFF,TGCAGTGCTAGGGAGTACCCAGACTTTAATGAAAAACTGTTTTTT,TRBJ1-4,TRBV20-1,.,few
CASSEALRYNTEAFF,TGTGCCAGCAGTGAAGCGCTTAGGTATAACACTGAAGCTTTCTTT,TRBJ1-1,TRBV2,.,.
CASRSLSGSGYTF,TGTGCCAGCAGGTCCCTGTCAGGTAGTGGCTACACCTTC,TRBJ1-2,TRBV3-1,.,.
CSALKGRVSTDTQYF,TGCAGTGCTCTCAAAGGGAGGGTGAGCACAGATACGCAGTATTTT,TRBJ2-3,TRBV20-1,TRBD2,.
CASSESGGLATFF,TGCGCCAGCAGTGAGTCGGGGGGCCTGGCAACTTTCTTT,TRBJ1-1,TRBV10-1,.,.
CSARVLAGGRDEQFF,TGCAGTGCTAGAGTTCTAGCGGGAGGGCGGGATGAGCAGTTCTTC,TRBJ2-1,TRBV20-1,TRBD2,.
CSVEDPRTVNYGYTF,TGCAGCGTTGAAGATCCACGCACGGTTAACTATGGCTACACCTTC,TRBJ1-2,TRBV29-1,.,few
CASSLSSGEETQYF,TGCGCCAGCAGCTTGTCCTCAGGGGAAGAGACCCAGTACTTC,TRBJ2-5,TRBV5-1,.,.
CASGLDGGELFF,TGTGCTAGTGGTTTGGACGGGGGGGAGCTGTTTTTT,TRBJ2-2,TRBV12-5,.,.
CASSHPTGVGELFF,TGTGCCAGCAGCCACCCTACAGGTGTCGGGGAGCTGTTTTTT,TRBJ2-2,TRBV14,.,.
CASRWTSDNEQFF,TGCGCCAGCAGGTGGACTAGCGACAATGAGCAGTTCTTC,TRBJ2-1,TRBV5-1,TRBD2,few
CASSPGTSGRGRDEQYF,TGTGCCAGTAGTCCGGGGACTAGCGGGAGGGGCCGAGACGAGCAGTACTTC,TRBJ2-7,TRBV19,TRBD2,.
CASSLAVSGANVLTF,TGCGCCAGCAGCTTGGCGGTATCTGGGGCCAACGTCCTGACTTTC,TRBJ2-6,TRBV5-1,.,many
CSARDLGGTDTQYF,TGCAGTGCTAGAGATTTGGGGGGGACAGATACGCAGTATTTT,TRBJ2-3,TRBV20-1,TRBD2,.
CASSQVGSGYTF,TGTGCCAGCAGCCAAGTCGGGTCTGGCTACACCTTC,TRBJ1-2,TRBV3-1,.,few
CASSPRLARMTDTQYF,TGTGCCAGCAGCCCAAGACTAGCGAGAATGACAGATACGCAGTATTTT,TRBJ2-3,TRBV28,TRBD2,.
CASSLMGGLNTEAFF,TGTGCCAGCAGCTTAATGGGCGGATTGAACACTGAAGCTTTCTTT,TRBJ1-1,TRBV7-9,.,.
CATSDGRGTQDQPQHF,TGTGCCACCAGTGATGGGAGGGGGACCCAGGATCAGCCCCAGCATTTT,TRBJ1-5,TRBV24-1,.,few
CASSYRPGGNEQYF,TGTGCCAGCAGTTATCGCCCAGGGGGAAACGAGCAGTACTTC,TRBJ2-7,TRBV27,TRBD1,few
CASVPGGARGNTIYF,TGTGCCAGTGTCCCAGGAGGGGCACGAGGAAACACCATATATTTT,TRBJ1-3,TRBV19,.,.
CASRSGQFLSNEKLFF,TGTGCCAGCAGATCGGGACAGTTCCTGAGTAATGAAAAACTGTTTTTT,TRBJ1-4,TRBV12-3/TRBV12-4,TRBD1,.
CASSLDGTDYNEQFF,TGCGCCAGCAGCTTGGACGGGACCGACTACAATGAGCAGTTCTTC,TRBJ2-1,TRBV5-1,.,few
CSASGTSEETQYF,TGCAGCGCCAGTGGCACGTCGGAAGAGACCCAGTACTTC,TRBJ2-5,TRBV29-1,.,few
CSARVGVSGNEQFF,TGCAGTGCTAGAGTAGGGGTTTCGGGCAATGAGCAGTTCTTC,TRBJ2-1,TRBV20-1,.,.
CSARVPGLGQFF,TGCAGTGCTAGAGTCCCGGGACTTGGGCAGTTCTTC,TRBJ2-1,TRBV20-1,.,few
CSALQGADTEAFF,TGCAGTGCACTACAGGGGGCAGACACTGAAGCTTTCTTT,TRBJ1-1,TRBV20-1,TRBD1,few
CASSLGSGTGGTGELFF,TGTGCCAGTAGTCTTGGCTCGGGGACAGGTGGGACCGGGGAGCTGTTTTTT,TRBJ2-2,TRBV19,TRBD1,.
CASRLGVGVPGANVLTF,TGTGCCAGCAGATTAGGGGTGGGAGTCCCCGGGGCCAACGTCCTGACTTTC,TRBJ2-6,TRBV7-9,.,.
CASRRGSMETQYF,TGCGCCAGCAGGCGGGGCAGCATGGAGACCCAGTACTTC,TRBJ2-5,TRBV5-1,.,few
CASSFTAGDYNEQFF,TGTGCCAGCAGCTTCACAGCGGGAGACTACAATGAGCAGTTCTTC,TRBJ2-1,TRBV7-2,TRBD2,.
CASSRQRGGELFF,TGTGCCAGCAGCCGCCAACGGGGCGGGGAGCTGTTTTTT,TRBJ2-2,TRBV12-3/TRBV12-4,.,.
CSSPTGDTQYF,TGCAGTTCCCCAACGGGAGATACGCAGTATTTT,TRBJ2-3,TRBV20-1,.,.